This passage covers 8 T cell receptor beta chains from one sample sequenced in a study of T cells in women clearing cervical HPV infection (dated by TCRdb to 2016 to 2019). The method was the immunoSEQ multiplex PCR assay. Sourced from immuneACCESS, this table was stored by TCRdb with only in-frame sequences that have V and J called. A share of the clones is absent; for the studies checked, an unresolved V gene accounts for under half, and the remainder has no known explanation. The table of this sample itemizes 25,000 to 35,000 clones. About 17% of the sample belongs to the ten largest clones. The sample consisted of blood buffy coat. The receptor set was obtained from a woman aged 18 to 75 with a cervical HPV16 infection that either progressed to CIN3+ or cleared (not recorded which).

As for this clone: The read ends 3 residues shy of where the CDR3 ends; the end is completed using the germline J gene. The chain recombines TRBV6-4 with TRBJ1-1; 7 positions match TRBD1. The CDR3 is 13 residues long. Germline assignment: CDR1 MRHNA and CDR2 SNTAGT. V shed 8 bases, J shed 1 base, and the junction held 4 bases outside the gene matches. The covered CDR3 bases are TGTGCCAGCCGGGACAGCCAGAACACTGAA. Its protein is CASRDSQNTE. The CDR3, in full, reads CASRDSQNTEAFF.

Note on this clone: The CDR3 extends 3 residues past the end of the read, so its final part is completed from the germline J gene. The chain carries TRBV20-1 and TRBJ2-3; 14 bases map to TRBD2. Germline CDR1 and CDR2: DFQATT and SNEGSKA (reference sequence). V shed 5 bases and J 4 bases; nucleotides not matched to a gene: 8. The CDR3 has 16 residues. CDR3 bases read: TGCAGTGCTCGACTAGCGGGGGGGCCAGGGGCAGATACG. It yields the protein CSARLAGGPGADT. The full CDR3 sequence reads CSARLAGGPGADTQYF.

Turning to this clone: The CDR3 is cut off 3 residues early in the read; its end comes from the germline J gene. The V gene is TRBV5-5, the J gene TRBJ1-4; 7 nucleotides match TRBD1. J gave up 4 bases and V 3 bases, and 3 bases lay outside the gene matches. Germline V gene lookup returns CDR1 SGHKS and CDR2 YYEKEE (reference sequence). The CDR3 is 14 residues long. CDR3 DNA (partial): TGTGCCAGCAGCTCGGGACAGCTTAATGAAAAA. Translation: CASSSGQLNEK. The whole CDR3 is CASSSGQLNEKLFF.

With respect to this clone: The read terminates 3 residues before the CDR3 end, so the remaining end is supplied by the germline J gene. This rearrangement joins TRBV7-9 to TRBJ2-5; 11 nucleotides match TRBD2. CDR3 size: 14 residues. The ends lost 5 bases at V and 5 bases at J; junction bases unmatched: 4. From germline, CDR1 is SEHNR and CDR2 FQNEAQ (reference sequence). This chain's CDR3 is CASSELAGVETQYF. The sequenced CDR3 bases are TGTGCCAGCAGCGAACTAGCGGGAGTTGAGACC.

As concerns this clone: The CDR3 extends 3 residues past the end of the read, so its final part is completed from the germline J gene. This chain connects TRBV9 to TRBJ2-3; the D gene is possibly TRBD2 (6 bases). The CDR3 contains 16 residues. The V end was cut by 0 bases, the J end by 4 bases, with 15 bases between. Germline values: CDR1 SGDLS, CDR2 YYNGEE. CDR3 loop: CASSVEGLSTADTQYF. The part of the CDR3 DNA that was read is TGTGCCAGCAGCGTAGAGGGACTGAGTACGGCAGATACG. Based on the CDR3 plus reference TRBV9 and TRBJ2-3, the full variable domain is DSGVTQTPKHLITATGQRVTLRCSPRSGDLSVYWYQQSLDQGLQFLIQYYNGEERAKGNILERFSAQQFPDLHSELNLSSLELGDSALYFCASSVEGLSTADTQYFGPGTRLTVL.

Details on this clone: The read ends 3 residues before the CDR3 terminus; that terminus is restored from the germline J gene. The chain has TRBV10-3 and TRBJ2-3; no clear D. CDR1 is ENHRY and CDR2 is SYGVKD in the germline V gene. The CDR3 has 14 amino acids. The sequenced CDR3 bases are TGTGCCATCAGTGAGTTCAGGATCCAAGAGACG. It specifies CAISEFRIQET. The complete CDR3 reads CAISEFRIQETQYF.

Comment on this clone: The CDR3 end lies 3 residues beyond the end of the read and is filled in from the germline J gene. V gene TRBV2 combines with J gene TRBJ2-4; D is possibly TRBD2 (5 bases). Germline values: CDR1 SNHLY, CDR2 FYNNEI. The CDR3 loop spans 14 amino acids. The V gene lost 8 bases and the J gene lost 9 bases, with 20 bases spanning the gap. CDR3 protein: CASATDTPGGIQYF. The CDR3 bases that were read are TGTGCCAGCGCCACAGACACGCCAGGAGGCATT.

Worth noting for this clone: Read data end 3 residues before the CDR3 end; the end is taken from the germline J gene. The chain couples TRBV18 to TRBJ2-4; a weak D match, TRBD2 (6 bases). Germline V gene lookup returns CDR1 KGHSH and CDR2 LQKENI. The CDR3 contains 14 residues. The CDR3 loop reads CASSPRQGSEGQYF. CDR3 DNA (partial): TGTGCCAGCTCACCCCGACAAGGGTCGGAGGGT.